These 18 T cell receptor beta chains originate from one sample sequenced in a study of cytomegalovirus exposure and HLA in healthy donors. Both 60 Vbeta primers and 13 Jbeta primers went into the PCR. Sequencing used immunoSEQ multiplex PCR; TCRdb keeps in-frame clones, though not all of them. The sample records about 26,000 clones, 55% to 75% being singletons. Material: PBMCs. These receptor sequences come from a woman between 45 and 60 years old in good health and CMV-seronegative.

The rearrangement joins TRBV18 to TRBJ2-3; the D is unclear. Looked up from germline, CDR1 is KGHSH and CDR2 is LQKENI. This CDR3 contains 11 residues. Trimming stripped 6 bases from V and 2 bases from J, with 3 bases between. Here the CDR3 DNA reads TGTGCCAGCTCTAACACAGATACGCAGTATTTT. Protein product: CASSNTDTQYF. The variable domain in full, with the rest retrieved from reference TRBV18 and TRBJ2-3, is NAGVMQNPRHLVRRRGQEARLRCSPMKGHSHVYWYRQLPEEGLKFMVYLQKENIIDESGMPKERFSAEFPKEGPSILRIQQVVRGDSAAYFCASSNTDTQYFGPGTRLTVL.

The chain is built from TRBV7-8 and TRBJ2-5, with TRBD1 identical over 10 bases. The J call is in doubt because the DNA end fits TRBJ2-7 better. The length of the CDR3 is 14 residues. Germline-derived CDR1 and CDR2 are SGHVS and FQNEAQ. In DNA, the CDR3 is TGTGCCAGCAGCGCCCGGACAGGGGGTGGCGAGCAGTACTTC. Translated: CASSARTGGGEQYF.

This chain uses TRBV29-1 with TRBJ2-5; perhaps TRBD2 as D (5 bases). V was clipped by 4 bases and J by 5 bases, with 11 bases between them. The germline V gene has CDR1 SQVTM and CDR2 ANQGSEA. This CDR3 is 12 amino acids long. This chain's CDR3 is CSVGEGSETQYF. The CDR3 DNA reads TGCAGCGTTGGAGAGGGCTCGGAGACCCAGTACTTC.

The chain has TRBV6-6 and TRBJ1-2, with a tentative D call TRBD1 (5 bases). V lost 5 bases and J lost 7, with 17 bases in between. The germline gives CDR1 MNHNY, CDR2 SVGAGI (reference sequence). CDR3 length: 14 residues. This CDR3 is CASSQRQLLGGYTF. The CDR3 DNA is TGTGCCAGCAGTCAAAGACAGTTGCTGGGTGGCTACACCTTC.

The rearrangement joins TRBV29-1 to TRBJ2-1; TRBD2 aligns across 9 bases. The germline gives CDR1 SQVTM, CDR2 ANQGSEA. There are 17 residues in the CDR3. After removal of 5 bases from V and 0 bases from J, the junction contained 11 bases not matched to a gene. CDR3: CSVPGIAGDSSYNEQFF. CDR3 sequence (DNA): TGCAGCGTTCCGGGGATAGCGGGAGACAGCTCCTACAATGAGCAGTTCTTC.

This rearrangement joins TRBV4-2 to TRBJ2-2; a possible D gene is TRBD1 (6 bases). CDR1 and CDR2 (germline): LGHNA, YNFKEQ. V was pared by 4 bases and J by 4 bases, with 10 bases between. The CDR3 totals 14 residues. This CDR3 reads CASSRTVSTGELFF. The DNA for the CDR3 is TGTGCCAGCAGCCGGACAGTCTCCACCGGGGAGCTGTTTTTT.

J is TRBJ1-4 and V is TRBV5-1, with 7 bases identical to TRBD1. Trimming cost V 6 bases and J 5 bases; bases outside gene matches: 4. The CDR3 spans 13 residues. Germline lookup yields CDR1 SGHRS and CDR2 YFSETQ. The CDR3 sequence is CASNPTGNEKLFF. DNA of the CDR3: TGCGCCAGCAACCCGACAGGGAATGAAAAACTGTTTTTT.

The chain carries TRBV6-1 and TRBJ2-3; weak D call: TRBD1 (6 bases). V shed 7 bases and J shed 6 bases, with 11 bases lying between them. Germline CDR1 and CDR2: MNHNS and SASEGT. The CDR3 loop spans 12 amino acids. CDR3 loop: CASTGQYDTQYF. For the CDR3, the DNA is TGTGCCAGCACAGGACAGTATGATACGCAGTATTTT.

The chain carries TRBV9 and TRBJ1-4; 8 bases are a match to TRBD1. CDR3 length: 15 residues. Germline loops: CDR1 SGDLS, CDR2 YYNGEE. With V trimmed by 0 bases and J by 6 bases, 4 bases remained unmatched. The CDR3 here is CASSVEGRGHEKLFF. The CDR3, as DNA: TGTGCCAGCAGCGTAGAGGGCAGGGGGCATGAAAAACTGTTTTTT.

The chain joins TRBV20-1 to TRBJ1-1; D not resolved. The V and J ends lost 4 bases and 8 bases respectively, with 11 bases between them. CDR3 length equals 11 residues. Germline V lookup: CDR1 DFQATT, CDR2 SNEGSKA (reference sequence). CDR3 nucleotides: TGCAGTGCTAATCAGGCTAAGGAAGCTTTCTTT. This translates into CSANQAKEAFF.

This clone was seen a single time. The chain uses TRBV2 and TRBJ2-7; no definite D call. Germline V gives CDR1 SNHLY, CDR2 FYNNEI. This CDR3 is built from 14 residues. Trimming stripped 0 bases from V and 7 bases from J, with 13 bases between. CDR3 nucleotide sequence: TGTGCCAGCAGTGAAGCTCCCGTGTTGAGGGAGCAGTACTTC. Protein: CASSEAPVLREQYF.

The rearrangement uses TRBV9 and TRBJ2-1; 10 bases map to TRBD2. This CDR3 has 15 amino acids. Looked up from germline, CDR1 is SGDLS and CDR2 is YYNGEE. After removal of 0 bases from V and 6 bases from J, the junction contained 3 bases not matched to a gene. DNA of the CDR3: TGTGCCAGCAGCGTAGAGCTAGCGGGAGTCAATGAGCAGTTCTTC. This translates into CASSVELAGVNEQFF.

The J gene is TRBJ1-2, the V gene TRBV30; 7 bases fit TRBD1. The CDR3 covers 11 residues. The germline gives CDR1 GTSNPN, CDR2 SVGIG (reference sequence). The V and J ends lost 8 bases and 7 bases, in that order; junction bases with no gene match: 7. The CDR3 nucleotides read TGTGCCCGGGGGACAGCCTTTGGCTACACCTTC. This sequence encodes CARGTAFGYTF. The whole variable domain, remainder taken from reference TRBV30 and TRBJ1-2, is SQTIHQWPATLVQPVGSPLSLECTVEGTSNPNLYWYRQAAGRGLQLLFYSVGIGQISSEVPQNLSASRPQDRQFILSSKKLLLSDSGFYLCARGTAFGYTFGSGTRLTVV.

The sample holds one count of this clone. This sequence joins TRBV29-1 and TRBJ2-7; TRBD2 is a possible D gene (6 bases). Germline-derived CDR1 and CDR2 are SQVTM and ANQGSEA. V was clipped by 3 bases and J by 6 bases, with 9 bases between them. The CDR3 length is 11 residues. The CDR3 DNA follows: TGCAGCGTTGATCTGCGGGGCGAGCAGTACTTC. It is translated as CSVDLRGEQYF.

Only a few counts were recorded for this clone. J is TRBJ1-3 and V is TRBV28, with no clear D. Germline CDR1 reads MDHEN; CDR2 reads SYDVKM. V was shortened by 2 bases and J by 7 bases, with 12 bases between the two germline ends. The CDR3 extends over 14 amino acids. The DNA of the CDR3 is TGTGCCAGCAGTTTACGTTTAGTCCCCAACACCATATATTTT. This encodes CASSLRLVPNTIYF.

The chain recombines TRBV2 with TRBJ2-7, with D perhaps TRBD1 (5 bases). This CDR3 is 12 amino acids long. Germline lookup yields CDR1 SNHLY and CDR2 FYNNEI. The V end lost 7 bases, the J end lost 6 bases, and 13 bases lay between the germline ends. The CDR3 region has the DNA TGTGCCAGCACGGACACCACCGGCGAGCAGTACTTC. Translated, it gives CASTDTTGEQYF.

The chain uses TRBV5-4 and TRBJ2-5; 10 positions match TRBD2. Germline CDR1 SGHNT, CDR2 YYREEE (reference sequence). The CDR3 contains 15 residues. Trimming took 1 base from V and 4 from J; bases not matched to a gene: 4. The CDR3 region is CASSLMVAGGETQYF. DNA for the CDR3: TGTGCCAGCAGCTTGATGGTAGCGGGGGGAGAGACCCAGTACTTC.

The chain uses TRBV6-5 and TRBJ2-3; 10 bases agree with TRBD1. Germline CDR1 is MNHEY and CDR2 is SVGAGI. The CDR3 totals 14 residues. With V trimmed by 6 bases and J by 4 bases, 4 bases remained unmatched. In DNA, the CDR3 is TGTGCCAGCAGCTGGACAGGGGGAGCAGATACGCAGTATTTT. Protein: CASSWTGGADTQYF.